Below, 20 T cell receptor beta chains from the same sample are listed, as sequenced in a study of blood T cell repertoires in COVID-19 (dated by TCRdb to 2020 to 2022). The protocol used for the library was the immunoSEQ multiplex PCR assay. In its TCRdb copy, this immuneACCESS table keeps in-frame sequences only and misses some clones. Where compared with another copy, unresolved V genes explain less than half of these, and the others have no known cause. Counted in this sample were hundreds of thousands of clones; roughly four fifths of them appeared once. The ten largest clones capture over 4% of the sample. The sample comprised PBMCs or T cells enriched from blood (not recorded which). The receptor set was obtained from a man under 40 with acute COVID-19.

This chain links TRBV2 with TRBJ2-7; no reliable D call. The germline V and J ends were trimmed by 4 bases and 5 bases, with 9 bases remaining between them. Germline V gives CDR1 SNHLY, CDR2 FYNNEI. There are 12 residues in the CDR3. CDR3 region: CASSGQFNEQYV. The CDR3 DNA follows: TGTGCCAGCAGTGGACAATTCAACGAGCAGTACGTC.

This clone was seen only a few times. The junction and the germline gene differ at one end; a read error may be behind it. The CDR3 spells CASSAGTSGRHEQFF. The CDR3 DNA is TGTGCCAGCAGCGCCGGGACTAGCGGGAGACATGAGCAGTTCTTC. The chain uses TRBV5-1 and TRBJ2-1; TRBD2 matches 14 bases. This CDR3 region has 15 residues. CDR1 SGHRS and CDR2 YFSETQ come from the germline V gene.

CDR3: CASSDGEGAGEQFF. CDR3 DNA sequence: TGTGCCAGCAGTGACGGAGAGGGGGCGGGTGAGCAGTTCTTC. V gene TRBV6-4 combines with J gene TRBJ2-1, with 7 bases aligning to TRBD1. Trimming took 2 bases from V and 9 from J; bases not matched to a gene: 7. This CDR3 is built from 14 residues. CDR1 and CDR2 (germline): MRHNA, SNTAGT.

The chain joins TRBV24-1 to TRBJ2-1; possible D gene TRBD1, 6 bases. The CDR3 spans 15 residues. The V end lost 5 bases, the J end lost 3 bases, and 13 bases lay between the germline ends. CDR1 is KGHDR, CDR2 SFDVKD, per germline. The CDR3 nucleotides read TGTGCCACCAGTGGTCGGACAGAACTCTACAATGAGCAGTTCTTC. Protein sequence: CATSGRTELYNEQFF.

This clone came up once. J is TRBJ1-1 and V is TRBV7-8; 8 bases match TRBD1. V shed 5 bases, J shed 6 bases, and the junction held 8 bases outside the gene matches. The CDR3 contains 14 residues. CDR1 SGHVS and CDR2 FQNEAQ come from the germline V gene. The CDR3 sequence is CASSVKDRGAEAFF. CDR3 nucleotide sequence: TGTGCCAGCAGCGTGAAAGACAGGGGCGCTGAAGCTTTCTTT.

CDR3 nucleotides: TGTGCCAGCTCACCCGGGGTCAGTCAGCCCCAGCATTTT. Its protein is CASSPGVSQPQHF. V and J are TRBV18 and TRBJ1-5, with D hard to call. The CDR3 extends over 13 amino acids. V lost 3 bases and J 6 bases, leaving 9 bases between the germline ends. Germline values: CDR1 KGHSH, CDR2 LQKENI.

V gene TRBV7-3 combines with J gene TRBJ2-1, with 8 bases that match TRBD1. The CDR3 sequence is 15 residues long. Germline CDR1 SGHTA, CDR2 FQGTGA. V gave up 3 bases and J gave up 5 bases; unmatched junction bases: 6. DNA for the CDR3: TGTGCCAGCAGCTTTGGGACAGGTCTCAACAATGAGCAGTTCTTC. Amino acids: CASSFGTGLNNEQFF.

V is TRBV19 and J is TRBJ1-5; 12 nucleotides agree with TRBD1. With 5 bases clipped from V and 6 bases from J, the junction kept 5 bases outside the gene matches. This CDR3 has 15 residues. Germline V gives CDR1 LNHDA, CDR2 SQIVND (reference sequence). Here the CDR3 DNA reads TGTGCCAGTAGTTGGGACAGGGGGCAGGGTCAGCCCCAGCATTTT. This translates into CASSWDRGQGQPQHF.

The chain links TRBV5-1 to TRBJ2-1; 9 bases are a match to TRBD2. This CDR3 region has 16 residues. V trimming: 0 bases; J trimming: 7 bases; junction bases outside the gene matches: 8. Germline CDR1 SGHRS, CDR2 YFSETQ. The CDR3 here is CASSLVFAGGPNEQFF. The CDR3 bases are TGCGCCAGCAGCTTGGTCTTCGCGGGGGGGCCTAATGAGCAGTTCTTC. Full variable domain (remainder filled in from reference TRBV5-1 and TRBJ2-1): KAGVTQTPRYLIKTRGQQVTLSCSPISGHRSVSWYQQTPGQGLQFLFEYFSETQRNKGNFPGRFSGRQFSNSRSEMNVSTLELGDSALYLCASSLVFAGGPNEQFFGPGTRLTVL.

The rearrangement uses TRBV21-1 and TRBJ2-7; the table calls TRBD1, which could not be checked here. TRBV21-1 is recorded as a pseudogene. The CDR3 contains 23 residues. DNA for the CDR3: TGTGCCAGCAGCAAAGTTGGAGTGGAGCGAGGGACAGGGGCGAGCCATTCGGTTGGCGAGCAGTACGTC. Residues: CASSKVGVERGTGASHSVGEQYV.

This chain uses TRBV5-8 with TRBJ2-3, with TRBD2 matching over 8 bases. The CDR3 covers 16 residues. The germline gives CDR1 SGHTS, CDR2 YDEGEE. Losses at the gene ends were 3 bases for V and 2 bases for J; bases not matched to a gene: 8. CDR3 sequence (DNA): TGTGCCAGCAGCTGGGCCCGGGGGGGGATCACAGATACGCAGTATTTT. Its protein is CASSWARGGITDTQYF.

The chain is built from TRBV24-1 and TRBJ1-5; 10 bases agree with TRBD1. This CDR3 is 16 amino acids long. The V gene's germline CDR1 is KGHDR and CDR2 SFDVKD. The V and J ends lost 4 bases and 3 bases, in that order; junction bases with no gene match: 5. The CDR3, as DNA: TGTGCCACCAGTGACTCGACAGGGGGCCCCAATCAGCCCCAGCATTTT. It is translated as CATSDSTGGPNQPQHF.

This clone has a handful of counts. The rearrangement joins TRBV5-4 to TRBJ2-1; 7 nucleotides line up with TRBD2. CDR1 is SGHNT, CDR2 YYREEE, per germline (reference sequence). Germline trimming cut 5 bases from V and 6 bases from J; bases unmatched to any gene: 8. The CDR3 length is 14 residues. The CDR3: CASSYPGTINEQFF. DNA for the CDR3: TGTGCCAGCAGTTACCCCGGGACTATCAATGAGCAGTTCTTC.

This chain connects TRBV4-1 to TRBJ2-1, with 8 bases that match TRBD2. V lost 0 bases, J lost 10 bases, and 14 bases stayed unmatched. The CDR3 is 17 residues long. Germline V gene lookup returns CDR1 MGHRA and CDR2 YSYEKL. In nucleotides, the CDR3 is TGCGCCAGCAGCCAAGATTTGTCGGGGGGGGCGAGGGGCGAGCAGTTCTTC. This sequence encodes CASSQDLSGGARGEQFF.

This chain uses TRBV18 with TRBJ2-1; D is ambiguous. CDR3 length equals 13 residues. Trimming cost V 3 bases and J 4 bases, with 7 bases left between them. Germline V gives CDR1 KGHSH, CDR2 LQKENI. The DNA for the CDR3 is TGTGCCAGCTCACCTGTACAGTACAATGAGCAGTTCTTC. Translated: CASSPVQYNEQFF. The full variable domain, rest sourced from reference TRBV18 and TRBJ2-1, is NAGVMQNPRHLVRRRGQEARLRCSPMKGHSHVYWYRQLPEEGLKFMVYLQKENIIDESGMPKERFSAEFPKEGPSILRIQQVVRGDSAAYFCASSPVQYNEQFFGPGTRLTVL.

Written as DNA, the CDR3 is TGCAGCGTTGGTTTACAGCCGGGGGATGGCTACACCTTC. Amino acid sequence: CSVGLQPGDGYTF. This chain connects TRBV29-1 to TRBJ1-2; tentatively, D is TRBD1 (5 bases). V shed 4 bases and J shed 6 bases, with 15 bases lying between them. From germline, CDR1 is SQVTM and CDR2 ANQGSEA. This CDR3 contains 13 residues.

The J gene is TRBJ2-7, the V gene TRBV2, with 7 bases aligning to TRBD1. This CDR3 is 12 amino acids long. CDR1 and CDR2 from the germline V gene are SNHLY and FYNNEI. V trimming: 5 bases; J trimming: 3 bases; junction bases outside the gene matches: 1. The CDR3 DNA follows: TGTGCCAGCAGTCGGGACAGCTACGAGCAGTACGTC. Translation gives CASSRDSYEQYV.

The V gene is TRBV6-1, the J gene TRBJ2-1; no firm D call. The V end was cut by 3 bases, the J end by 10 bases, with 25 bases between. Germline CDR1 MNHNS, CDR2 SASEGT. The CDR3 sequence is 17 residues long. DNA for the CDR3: TGTGCCAGCAGTGATGTTACGGGTGTTTCTCGACCCGTGGAGCAGTTCTTC. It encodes CASSDVTGVSRPVEQFF.

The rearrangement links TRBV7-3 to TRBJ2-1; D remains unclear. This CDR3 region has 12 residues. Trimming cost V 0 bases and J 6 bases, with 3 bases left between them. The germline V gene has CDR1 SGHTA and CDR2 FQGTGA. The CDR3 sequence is CASSLTLNEQFF. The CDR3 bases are TGTGCCAGCAGCTTAACACTCAATGAGCAGTTCTTC.

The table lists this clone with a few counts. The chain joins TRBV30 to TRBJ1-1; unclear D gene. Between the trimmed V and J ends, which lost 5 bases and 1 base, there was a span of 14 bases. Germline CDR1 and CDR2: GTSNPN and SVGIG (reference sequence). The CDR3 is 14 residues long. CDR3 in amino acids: CAWRIITANTEAFF. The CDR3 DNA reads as TGTGCCTGGCGAATAATAACAGCGAACACTGAAGCTTTCTTT. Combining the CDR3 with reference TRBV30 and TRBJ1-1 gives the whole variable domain SQTIHQWPATLVQPVGSPLSLECTVEGTSNPNLYWYRQAAGRGLQLLFYSVGIGQISSEVPQNLSASRPQDRQFILSSKKLLLSDSGFYLCAWRIITANTEAFFGQGTRLTVV.